This section outlines one T cell receptor (beta chain) sequence together with its context. Its specificity is unknown. The CDR3 has 15 amino acids. V was shortened by 2 bases and J by 0 bases, with 8 bases between the two germline ends. The germline V gene has CDR1 MNHEY and CDR2 SVGAGI. The record originates from a study of cytomegalovirus exposure and HLA in healthy donors. General study findings and limits: It was reported that the classifier diagnosed cytomegalovirus status with high specificity and sensitivity in both the original and validation cohorts. It was confirmed in vitro that three of the CMV-associated chains were specific for CMV antigens. Researchers counted some 150 TCR beta chains as cytomegalovirus-associated.

Sequencing was performed with immunoSEQ multiplex PCR; in TCRdb, only in-frame clones are kept and a portion is missing. The table includes about 160,000 clones, around 92% detected once. Separate from the roughly 670-subject first cohort, the roughly 120-subject validation cohort was the one that the donors belonged to. Sequences were obtained from PBMCs. The V and J genes are TRBV6-5 and TRBJ1-3; no reliable D call. This sequence was found in a woman under 30 in good health and CMV-seropositive. This CDR3 is CASSYGRDSGNTIYF. CDR3 bases: TGTGCCAGCAGTTACGGCCGGGACTCTGGAAACACCATATATTTT.